The entry that follows covers one T cell receptor beta chain sequence. Its antigen is undetermined. Germline loops: CDR1 SGHRS, CDR2 YFSETQ. The ends were cut back, 5 bases at V and 1 base at J, with 6 bases in the middle. The CDR3 sequence is 12 residues long. This sample was included in a study of shared clonotypes between healthy human individuals. Overall study results and limits: Clonotype sharing among donors was thought likely to change with sequencing depth.

The assay was carried out at the deep level. The assay was immunoSEQ multiplex PCR, and TCRdb's table has in-frame clones only and misses some. The table includes more than 400,000 clones, approximately 78% detected once. The unsorted samples took about 90 million PBMCs to get genomic DNA. The source material was PBMCs. This clonotype was obtained from a woman in her thirties or forties in good health. Some clones in this sample may be carry-over from other donors' samples. The chain uses TRBV5-1 and TRBJ2-5, with a possible D match to TRBD1 (6 bases). The CDR3: CASRDSQETQYF. Here the CDR3 DNA reads TGCGCCAGCAGGGACAGCCAAGAGACCCAGTACTTC.